This TCR beta chain was identified during a study of cytomegalovirus exposure and HLA in healthy donors. Only a few counts were recorded for this clone. What it binds is unknown. The PCR ran on 60 Vbeta and 13 Jbeta primers. Assay used: immunoSEQ multiplex PCR; TCRdb lists only in-frame clones, some missing. This table has about 170,000 clones, around 85% appearing once. The CDR3 sequence is 15 residues long. Trimming removed 3 bases from V and 4 bases from J, with 11 bases in between. Germline V CDR1 and CDR2: SGHDT, YYEEEE. Study-wide results and caveats: In a later analysis, HLA-associated beta chains showed higher expansion and lower generation probabilities than comparable chains.

Material for sequencing was PBMCs. The chain combines TRBV5-6 with TRBJ2-6, with unresolved D. The receptor was isolated from a male donor in good health and CMV-seronegative. The CDR3 reads CASSSTGLGANVLTF. CDR3 coding DNA: TGTGCCAGCAGCTCCACTGGTCTCGGGGCCAACGTCCTGACTTTC.